The sequence of this TCR beta chain was determined in a study of T cell responses to AZD1222 COVID-19 vaccine. Findings of the study overall: Clonal diversity was possibly underestimated; the donors were predominantly white British and more often female.

A word on this clone: Its antigen is currently unknown.

The method was immunoSEQ multiplex PCR; TCRdb's version includes in-frame clones alone and lacks a portion of them. The table shows 130,000 or so clones, with 85% to 95% occurring only once. CDR1 is SNHLY, CDR2 FYNNEI, per germline. The length of the CDR3 is 15 residues. Trimming removed 7 bases at V and 2 bases at J, with 15 bases between. This sequence was found in an adult in good health. This rearrangement joins TRBV2 to TRBJ2-1; D is unclear. The starting material was peripheral blood, obtained on day 0 of MenACWY control vaccination. CDR3 DNA: TGTGCCAGCACCGTTGGCCAGTCCCCCTACAATGAGCAGTTCTTC. Translated: CASTVGQSPYNEQFF.